This T cell receptor (beta chain) emerged from a study of blood T cell repertoires in COVID-19. V was shortened by 3 bases and J by 3 bases, with 8 bases between the two germline ends. Germline lookup yields CDR1 MNHEY and CDR2 SMNVEV (reference sequence). This CDR3 is built from 13 residues. Generated by immunoSEQ multiplex PCR, the TCRdb table keeps only in-frame clones and is missing some. The sample has about 25,000 clones, roughly 84% seen once. What was sequenced was peripheral blood. The rearrangement links TRBV27 to TRBJ1-1; D uncertain. The origin of this receptor is a man over 45 with active COVID-19. Here the CDR3 DNA reads TGTGCCAGCAGTTTTGAACGGGACACTGAAGCTTTCTTT. This sequence encodes CASSFERDTEAFF.